Only one count was recorded for the clone carrying this T cell receptor (beta chain). Its specificity is unknown. CDR1 and CDR2 from the germline V gene are SNHLY and FYNNEI. The trim removed 5 bases at V and 6 bases at J, leaving 12 bases unmatched. The CDR3 loop spans 15 amino acids. Splitting of each subset's genomic DNA was done evenly across several immunoSEQ plates. In the sorted-subset replicate PCRs, about 200 ng DNA, 25,000 to 35,000 T cell genomes, was used. Per the authors' pipeline: With immunoSEQ giving junction-only sequences and no quality scores, filtering differed. Method: immunoSEQ multiplex PCR; TCRdb's copy keeps in-frame clones and lacks some. V, J and clone size are those of that table, while D and trimming were read from the DNA. This sample has about 1.1 million clones; around 78% occur once, and the top ten carry roughly 0.56%. The data originate from a study of shared clonotypes between healthy human individuals. Overall study results and limits: Shared clonotypes across all four donors exceeded non-shared ones in generation probability.

The clonotype originates from a man younger than 35 in good health. Some clones in this sample may be carry-over from other donors' samples. Sample: memory CD4+ T cells from PBMCs. Subset denoted: CD45RA-negative fraction. The chain combines TRBV2 with TRBJ2-7, with 8 bases fitting TRBD2. The CDR3 protein is CASSNLPGLGSEQYF. CDR3 coding DNA: TGTGCCAGCAGTAATCTCCCGGGACTAGGTTCCGAGCAGTACTTC.